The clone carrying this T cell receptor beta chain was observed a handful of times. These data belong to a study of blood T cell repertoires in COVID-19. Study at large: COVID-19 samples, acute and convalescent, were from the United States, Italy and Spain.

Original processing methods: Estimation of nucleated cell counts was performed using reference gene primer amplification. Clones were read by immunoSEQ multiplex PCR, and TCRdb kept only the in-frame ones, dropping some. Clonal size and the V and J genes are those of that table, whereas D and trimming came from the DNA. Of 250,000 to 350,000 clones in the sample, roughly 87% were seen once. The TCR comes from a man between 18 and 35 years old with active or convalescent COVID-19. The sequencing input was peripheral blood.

CDR3 amino acids: CASSHLDSYEQYF. The CDR3, as DNA: TGTGCCAGCTCACACCTAGATAGCTACGAGCAGTACTTC. The chain combines TRBV18 with TRBJ2-7; D call uncertain. The V end was cut by 4 bases, the J end by 3 bases, with 10 bases between. The CDR3 covers 13 residues. CDR1 and CDR2 from the germline V gene are KGHSH and LQKENI.